This TCR beta chain was sequenced during a study of blood T cell repertoires in COVID-19. Study summary: The United States, Italy and Spain provided the acute and convalescent COVID-19 samples. T cells, B-cell-depleted T cells, or PBMCs supplied cDNA or gDNA.

V lost 8 bases to trimming and J lost 2 bases; unmatched junction nucleotides: 8. Germline lookup yields CDR1 MGHDK and CDR2 SYGVNS. This CDR3 contains 14 residues. As handled by the study authors: Reference gene primer amplification gave estimated nucleated cell counts. Sequencing was performed with immunoSEQ multiplex PCR; in TCRdb, only in-frame clones are kept and a portion is missing. Clonal size and the V and J genes are those of that table, whereas D and trimming came from the DNA. The sample yields approximately 190,000 clones, 80% to 90% seen once. The sample was peripheral blood. The chain links TRBV25-1 to TRBJ2-5, with 7 bases aligning to TRBD1. The clonotype was recovered from a man younger than 40 with active or convalescent COVID-19. The CDR3 DNA is TGTGCCAGCGAAAAAGACAGGGATCAAGAGACCCAGTACTTC. As protein: CASEKDRDQETQYF.